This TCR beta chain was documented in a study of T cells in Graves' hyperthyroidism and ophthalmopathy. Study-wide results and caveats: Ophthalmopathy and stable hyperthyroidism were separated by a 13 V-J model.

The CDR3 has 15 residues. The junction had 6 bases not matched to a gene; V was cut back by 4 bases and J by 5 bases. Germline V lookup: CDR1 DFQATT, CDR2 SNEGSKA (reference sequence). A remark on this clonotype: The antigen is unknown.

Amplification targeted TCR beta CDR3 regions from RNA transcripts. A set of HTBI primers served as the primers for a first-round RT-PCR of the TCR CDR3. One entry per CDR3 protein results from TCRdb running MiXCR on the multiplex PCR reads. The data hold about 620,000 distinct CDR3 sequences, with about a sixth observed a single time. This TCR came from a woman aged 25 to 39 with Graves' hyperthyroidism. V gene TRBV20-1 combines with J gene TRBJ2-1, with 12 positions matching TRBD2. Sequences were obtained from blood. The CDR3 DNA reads TGCAGTGCTAAACTAGCGGGAGGTCCCCACAATGAGCAGTTCTTC. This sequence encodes CSAKLAGGPHNEQFF.